One sample yielded the 18 T cell receptor beta chains listed below, sequenced in a study of blood T cell repertoires in COVID-19. Produced via immunoSEQ multiplex PCR; TCRdb's table is partial and in-frame only. The profile shows roughly 160,000 clones, around 82% of them singletons. The source material was peripheral blood. Every receptor here comes from a man between 18 and 35 years old with active or convalescent COVID-19.

CDR3 bases: TGTGCCAGCACCCGAACCAGGGGTTTGGACTATGGCTACACCTTC. It encodes CASTRTRGLDYGYTF. J is TRBJ1-2 and V is TRBV28; TRBD1 might be the D (6 bases). With 7 bases removed from V and 3 bases from J, the gap between germline ends came to 18 bases. Germline V gene sequence: CDR1 MDHEN, CDR2 SYDVKM. The CDR3 spans 15 residues.

The gene calls are TRBV15 and TRBJ2-5, with a tentative D call TRBD2 (6 bases). The germline CDR1 and CDR2 sequences are LNHNV and YYDKDF (reference sequence). With 2 bases removed from V and 5 bases from J, the gap between germline ends came to 12 bases. The CDR3 length is 14 residues. The CDR3 DNA follows: TGTGCCACCAGCAGACTGCTGGGAGGCGAGACCCAGTACTTC. This codes for CATSRLLGGETQYF.

The rearrangement joins TRBV3-1 (or the pseudogene TRBV3-2) to TRBJ1-2; the D is unclear. There are 16 residues in the CDR3. Germline V gene data show CDR1 as LGHDT and CDR2 as YNNKEL (reference sequence). V lost 3 bases to trimming and J lost 4 bases, with 18 bases between them. The CDR3 nucleotides read TGTGCCAGCAGCCATGGGCCCTGGGAGGGAGTCTATGGCTACACCTTC. Amino acid sequence: CASSHGPWEGVYGYTF.

The chain couples TRBV27 to TRBJ1-1; tentative D call: TRBD1 (5 bases). Germline assignment: CDR1 MNHEY and CDR2 SMNVEV (reference sequence). The CDR3 sequence is 12 residues long. Trimming took off 2 bases at V and 7 bases at J, with 8 bases between the two ends. The CDR3 is CASSLVGGEAFF. Written as DNA, the CDR3 is TGTGCCAGCAGTTTAGTGGGGGGTGAAGCTTTCTTT.

This chain links TRBV7-2 with TRBJ2-1; 14 bases fit TRBD2. V shed 5 bases, J shed 7 bases, and the junction held 10 bases outside the gene matches. The CDR3 contains 17 residues. The germline CDR1 and CDR2 sequences are SGHTA and FQGNSA. CDR3 nucleotides: TGTGCCAGCAGCGCAGGGGTAGGACTAGCGGGGGGAAATGAGCAGTTCTTC. It codes for CASSAGVGLAGGNEQFF.

V is TRBV7-8 and J is TRBJ2-4; 8 nucleotides align to TRBD1. CDR1 is SGHVS, CDR2 FQNEAQ, per germline. The CDR3 consists of 16 residues. V shed 1 base, J shed 1 base, and the junction held 3 bases outside the gene matches. The CDR3 here is CASSLGAGGAKNIQYF. The CDR3 nucleotides read TGTGCCAGCAGCTTAGGGGCAGGGGGCGCCAAAAACATTCAGTACTTC.

The chain links TRBV6-1 to TRBJ1-1; maybe TRBD1 (6 bases). Germline-derived CDR1 and CDR2 are MNHNS and SASEGT. This CDR3 region has 16 residues. Trimming took off 2 bases at V and 0 bases at J, with 13 bases between the two ends. The CDR3 loop is CASSESRGDLNTEAFF. The CDR3 DNA is TGTGCCAGCAGTGAAAGCAGGGGTGATTTGAACACTGAAGCTTTCTTT.

The rearrangement uses TRBV10-3 and TRBJ1-1; D not certain. Germline CDR1 and CDR2: ENHRY and SYGVKD. This CDR3 region has 12 residues. Trimming cost V 4 bases and J 2 bases, with 5 bases left between them. The CDR3 loop is CAISGVNTEAFF. Here the CDR3 DNA reads TGTGCCATCAGTGGAGTTAACACTGAAGCTTTCTTT.

The chain uses TRBV18 and TRBJ2-1, with a tentative D call TRBD1 (6 bases). Trimming shortened V by 5 bases and J by 1 base, and 12 bases separated the two germline ends. The germline CDR1 and CDR2 sequences are KGHSH and LQKENI. This CDR3 region has 15 residues. DNA for the CDR3: TGTGCCAGCTCATCTACAGGGAGTTCCTACAATGAGCAGTTCTTC. Its protein is CASSSTGSSYNEQFF.

This chain connects TRBV2 to TRBJ2-3, with a weak D call TRBD2 (5 bases). Germline V gene lookup returns CDR1 SNHLY and CDR2 FYNNEI. Trimming shortened V by 4 bases and J by 6 bases, and 5 bases separated the two germline ends. CDR3 length: 11 residues. The CDR3 bases are TGTGCCAGCAGTGGGGAGGATACGCAGTATTTT. Translated: CASSGEDTQYF.

This clone was counted a single time. Here the CDR3 reads CSVAGWDEKLFF. The CDR3 DNA reads TGCAGCGTTGCGGGGTGGGATGAAAAACTGTTTTTT. V gene TRBV29-1 combines with J gene TRBJ1-4; D is uncertain. The CDR3 runs 12 residues. Germline V gene data show CDR1 as SQVTM and CDR2 as ANQGSEA. V lost 4 bases and J 6 bases, leaving 9 bases between the germline ends.

The rearrangement uses TRBV27 and TRBJ2-1; tentative D call: TRBD2 (5 bases). V gave up 5 bases and J gave up 0 bases, with 11 bases separating them. Germline loops: CDR1 MNHEY, CDR2 SMNVEV (reference sequence). The CDR3 loop spans 15 amino acids. In nucleotides, the CDR3 is TGTGCCAGCAGTATAGCGCTGAGCTCCTACAATGAGCAGTTCTTC. Translating gives CASSIALSSYNEQFF.

The rearrangement joins TRBV4-2 to TRBJ2-1; unclear D gene. CDR1 and CDR2 (germline): LGHNA, YNFKEQ. Trimming left V 0 bases short and J 6 bases short, with 12 bases between. The CDR3 length is 15 residues. Here the CDR3 DNA reads TGTGCCAGCAGCCAAGATCCAGTCCCCCTCAATGAGCAGTTCTTC. Amino acids: CASSQDPVPLNEQFF.

This chain connects TRBV9 to TRBJ1-2; D perhaps matches TRBD1 (6 bases). The V end lost 0 bases, the J end lost 4 bases, and 13 bases lay between the germline ends. Germline V gene data show CDR1 as SGDLS and CDR2 as YYNGEE. There are 15 residues in the CDR3. The CDR3 DNA reads TGTGCCAGCAGCGTAGGTTTGACAGGCCTCTATGGCTACACCTTC. Translating gives CASSVGLTGLYGYTF. Looking up the rest from reference TRBV9 and TRBJ1-2 gives the full variable domain: DSGVTQTPKHLITATGQRVTLRCSPRSGDLSVYWYQQSLDQGLQFLIQYYNGEERAKGNILERFSAQQFPDLHSELNLSSLELGDSALYFCASSVGLTGLYGYTFGSGTRLTVV.

This chain links TRBV28 with TRBJ2-7; the match to TRBD1 covers 7 bases. The V gene end was trimmed by 4 bases and the J gene end by 2 bases; junction bases not matched to a gene: 5. This CDR3 is 14 amino acids long. Germline values: CDR1 MDHEN, CDR2 SYDVKM. CDR3 nucleotide sequence: TGTGCCAGCAGTTCTCCCGGGACAGCCTACGAGCAGTACTTC. The encoded protein is CASSSPGTAYEQYF.

The chain carries TRBV7-2 and TRBJ2-7; a weak D match, TRBD2 (7 bases). V lost 5 bases, J lost 4 bases, and 15 bases lay in between. CDR1 is SGHTA, CDR2 FQGNSA, per germline. The length of the CDR3 is 14 residues. CDR3 in DNA: TGTGCCAGCAGCCAGGGGAGGGGGTGGTACGAGCAGTACTTC. It is translated as CASSQGRGWYEQYF.

This chain uses TRBV19 with TRBJ1-5; 7 nucleotides line up with TRBD1. CDR3 size: 14 residues. V lost 6 bases, J lost 2 bases, and 4 bases stayed unmatched. The germline V gene encodes CDR1 LNHDA and CDR2 SQIVND (reference sequence). CDR3: CASRNRGRNQPQHF. The CDR3 bases are TGTGCCAGTAGGAACAGGGGACGCAATCAGCCCCAGCATTTT.

As to this clone: A much larger clonotype is one base distant, so this may be a read error. This chain joins TRBV11-3 and TRBJ1-1, with D possibly being TRBD1 (5 bases). The CDR3 runs 13 residues. V lost 5 bases and J 0 bases, leaving 7 bases between the germline ends. Germline CDR1 SGHNT, CDR2 YENEEA. CDR3 sequence: CASSQTVNTEAFF. For the CDR3, the DNA is TGTGCCAGCAGCCAGACAGTGAACACTGAAGCTTTCTTT. Combining the CDR3 with reference TRBV11-3 and TRBJ1-1 gives the whole variable domain EAGVVQSPRYKIIEKKQPVAFWCNPISGHNTLYWYLQNLGQGPELLIRYENEEAVDDSQLPKDRFSAERLKGVDSTLKIQPAELGDSAVYLCASSQTVNTEAFFGQGTRLTVV.